This T cell receptor beta chain is from a study of long-term antiretroviral therapy in people with HIV. They ran version v3.0 of the immunoSEQ assay at survey level. The assay was immunoSEQ multiplex PCR, and TCRdb's table has in-frame clones only and misses some. The profile shows around 15,000 clones, about 88% of them singletons. The germline V gene encodes CDR1 MGHDK and CDR2 SYGVNS. The CDR3 contains 14 residues. V shed 6 bases and J 10 bases; nucleotides not matched to a gene: 9. The study's findings and limits: Post-ART samples showed increased diversity that remained below transplant donor control levels.

Points on this clone: Its antigen is not identified.

This sequence was found in a man between 18 and 35 years old with HIV. The sample here was unsorted PBMCs, taken 0.1 years after starting antiretroviral therapy. The rearrangement links TRBV25-1 to TRBJ2-1, with 10 nucleotides matching TRBD2. The chain's CDR3 is CASSPAGGPREQFF. The CDR3 DNA reads as TGTGCCAGCAGCCCAGCGGGAGGGCCTCGGGAGCAGTTCTTC. The variable domain in full, completed from reference TRBV25-1 and TRBJ2-1, reads EADIYQTPRYLVIGTGKKITLECSQTMGHDKMYWYQQDPGMELHLIHYSYGVNSTEKGDLSSESTVSRIRTEHFPLTLESARPSHTSQYLCASSPAGGPREQFFGPGTRLTVL.